The 16 T cell receptor beta chains below come from one sample, sequenced in a study of cytomegalovirus exposure and HLA in healthy donors. Primers: 60 Vbeta forward and 13 Jbeta reverse. Produced via immunoSEQ multiplex PCR; TCRdb's table is partial and in-frame only. The sample comprises some 190,000 clones, about 80% of which are singletons, and 1.5% rests with the top ten. The specimen was PBMCs. These TCRs come from a man aged 35 to 55 in good health and CMV-seronegative.

The chain has TRBV5-6 and TRBJ1-3; 7 bases fit TRBD1. Germline V gene lookup returns CDR1 SGHDT and CDR2 YYEEEE. This CDR3 contains 16 residues. The V and J ends lost 3 bases and 6 bases, in that order; junction bases with no gene match: 12. The CDR3 spells CASSSQGVKGENTIYF. The CDR3 coding sequence is TGTGCCAGCAGCTCCCAGGGGGTAAAGGGAGAAAACACCATATATTTT.

J is TRBJ2-5 and V is TRBV6-6, with 7 bases that match TRBD1. The CDR3 is 16 residues long. Germline V gives CDR1 MNHNY, CDR2 SVGAGI (reference sequence). J lost 5 bases, V lost 0 bases, and 9 bases had no gene match. For the CDR3, the DNA is TGTGCCAGCAGTTACTCGCAGACAGGGAATGGGGAGACCCAGTACTTC. It encodes CASSYSQTGNGETQYF.

V gene TRBV28 combines with J gene TRBJ1-5; D remains ambiguous. V lost 2 bases and J 4 bases, leaving 9 bases between the germline ends. Germline V gene sequence: CDR1 MDHEN, CDR2 SYDVKM. The CDR3 has 14 amino acids. The CDR3 protein is CASSLRNRNQPQHF. The CDR3 region has the DNA TGTGCCAGCAGTTTACGCAACAGAAATCAGCCCCAGCATTTT.

The chain combines TRBV11-3 with TRBJ1-3; 8 bases agree with TRBD1. The CDR3 runs to 16 residues. J gave up 3 bases and V 5 bases, and 9 bases lay outside the gene matches. CDR1 and CDR2 (germline): SGHNT, YENEEA. The CDR3 region is CASSNLRTGFGNTIYF. The CDR3 DNA is TGTGCCAGCAGCAACCTACGGACAGGGTTTGGAAACACCATATATTTT.

In this sample, this clone turned up once. This rearrangement joins TRBV10-1 to TRBJ1-4, with D tentatively TRBD1 (5 bases). The V gene lost 11 bases and the J gene lost 4 bases, with 17 bases spanning the gap. The CDR3 contains 14 residues. Germline V gene data show CDR1 as WNHNN and CDR2 as SYGVQD (reference sequence). This CDR3 reads CAVRTAGFNEKLFF. CDR3 DNA sequence: TGCGCCGTCCGTACGGCAGGGTTTAATGAAAAACTGTTTTTT.

V is TRBV11-3 and J is TRBJ2-1; maybe TRBD2 (5 bases). This CDR3 comprises 15 residues. The germline gives CDR1 SGHNT, CDR2 YENEEA. The germline V and J ends were trimmed by 0 bases and 6 bases, with 12 bases remaining between them. This chain's CDR3 is CASSLDGRGPNEQFF. The DNA for the CDR3 is TGTGCCAGCAGCTTAGATGGCAGAGGGCCCAATGAGCAGTTCTTC.

The rearrangement links TRBV7-3 to TRBJ2-3; 7 nucleotides line up with TRBD2. The CDR3 is 17 residues long. The V gene end was trimmed by 7 bases and the J gene end by 5 bases; junction bases not matched to a gene: 18. Germline lookup yields CDR1 SGHTA and CDR2 FQGTGA. The DNA for the CDR3 is TGTGCCAGCACCGAATCCCGGGGGAGGGCCGTGGTAGATACGCAGTATTTT. Translating it yields CASTESRGRAVVDTQYF.

This chain uses TRBV2 with TRBJ2-1; D gene unclear. This CDR3 has 11 residues. Trimming cost V 6 bases and J 3 bases, with 3 bases left between them. From germline, CDR1 is SNHLY and CDR2 FYNNEI. CDR3 loop: CASSGYNEQFF. As DNA, the CDR3 is TGTGCCAGCAGCGGCTACAATGAGCAGTTCTTC. The whole variable domain, filled in from reference TRBV2 and TRBJ2-1, reads EPEVTQTPSHQVTQMGQEVILRCVPISNHLYFYWYRQILGQKVEFLVSFYNNEISEKSEIFDDQFSVERPDGSNFTLKIRSTKLEDSAMYFCASSGYNEQFFGPGTRLTVL.

The V call is TRBV28, the J call TRBJ2-1, with no clear D. The CDR3 loop spans 13 amino acids. Germline lookup yields CDR1 MDHEN and CDR2 SYDVKM. The germline V and J ends were trimmed by 2 bases and 5 bases, with 7 bases remaining between them. The CDR3 region has the DNA TGTGCCAGCAGTTTACTACTAAACAATGAGCAGTTCTTC. Encoded protein: CASSLLLNNEQFF. Supplemented by reference TRBV28 and TRBJ2-1, the full variable domain reads DVKVTQSSRYLVKRTGEKVFLECVQDMDHENMFWYRQDPGLGLRLIYFSYDVKMKEKGDIPEGYSVSREKKERFSLILESASTNQTSMYLCASSLLLNNEQFFGPGTRLTVL.

As DNA, the CDR3 is TGTGCCAGCAGCCCCGGGACAGGTCGTGGCGAGCAGTACTTC. It translates to CASSPGTGRGEQYF. This chain links TRBV6-5 with TRBJ2-7; 8 bases fit TRBD1. CDR1 is MNHEY and CDR2 is SVGAGI in the germline V gene. The CDR3 runs 14 residues. Trimming at V came to 6 bases and at J to 6 bases, leaving 10 bases not matched to a gene.

The J gene is TRBJ1-4, the V gene TRBV7-9; TRBD1 matches 10 bases. Germline CDR1 reads SEHNR; CDR2 reads FQNEAQ (reference sequence). This CDR3 comprises 14 residues. The ends lost 5 bases at V and 8 bases at J; junction bases unmatched: 5. The CDR3 DNA follows: TGTGCCAGCAGCCAGGGACAGGGGCGGGAAAAACTGTTTTTT. Amino acids: CASSQGQGREKLFF.

The chain couples TRBV6-5 to TRBJ2-1; TRBD2 matches at 11 bases. The germline CDR1 and CDR2 sequences are MNHEY and SVGAGI. This CDR3 has 15 residues. The V gene end was trimmed by 6 bases and the J gene end by 4 bases; junction bases not matched to a gene: 5. The CDR3 spells CASSTTSGGYNEQFF. CDR3 coding DNA: TGTGCCAGCAGCACCACTAGCGGGGGATACAATGAGCAGTTCTTC.

The chain recombines TRBV6-5 with TRBJ2-7; TRBD1 is a possible D gene (6 bases). This CDR3 region has 13 residues. Trimming took 10 bases from V and 0 from J, leaving 13 bases between them. Germline V gives CDR1 MNHEY, CDR2 SVGAGI. The CDR3 sequence: CATRQASSYEQYF. CDR3 DNA: TGTGCCACCAGACAGGCTAGCTCCTACGAGCAGTACTTC.

This rearrangement joins TRBV30 to TRBJ1-5; 7 bases agree with TRBD1. CDR3 length: 15 residues. After removal of 3 bases from V and 2 bases from J, the junction contained 7 bases not matched to a gene. Germline loops: CDR1 GTSNPN, CDR2 SVGIG (reference sequence). Here the CDR3 reads CAWRGGRGGNQPQHF. DNA of the CDR3: TGTGCCTGGAGAGGGGGCAGGGGTGGCAATCAGCCCCAGCATTTT.

The chain's CDR3 is CASSLAGPNNEQFF. CDR3 DNA: TGTGCCAGCAGCTTAGCGGGGCCAAACAATGAGCAGTTCTTC. This chain joins TRBV7-3 and TRBJ2-1; tentatively, D is TRBD2 (6 bases). The CDR3 extends over 14 amino acids. Germline V gene data show CDR1 as SGHTA and CDR2 as FQGTGA. Trimming removed 2 bases at V and 5 bases at J, with 10 bases between.

This chain uses TRBV13 with TRBJ1-2; D ambiguous. V lost 7 bases, J lost 3 bases, and 12 bases lay in between. Per the germline V gene, CDR1 is PRHDT and CDR2 is FYEKMQ (reference sequence). This CDR3 contains 13 residues. Here the CDR3 DNA reads TGTGCCAGCAAACGTTACTTATACTATGGCTACACCTTC. This translates into CASKRYLYYGYTF.